This T cell receptor (beta chain) was recorded in a study of T cell repertoires in cytomegalovirus infection. About the study: Both CMV infection and a matching HLA type were indicated by public TCR beta signatures. Study-wide results and limits: Cumulative frequency (of public TCR beta family members) identified carriers of CMV plus the relevant HLA. The ex vivo response was dominated by HLA-C-restricted CMV-specific TCR beta clonotypes.

One entry per CDR3 protein results from TCRdb running MiXCR on the reads. The profile shows around 530,000 distinct CDR3 sequences, about 25% of them singletons. The germline gives CDR1 LNHDA, CDR2 SQIVND (reference sequence). V gave up 5 bases and J gave up 4 bases, with 16 bases separating them. This CDR3 has 15 residues. Comment on this clonotype: What it binds is unknown.

The clonotype originates from a human donor in good health (CMV status not recorded). Some clones in this sample may be carry-over from other donors' samples. Sample: PBMCs. The V gene is TRBV19, the J gene TRBJ2-3; either TRBD1 or TRBD2 may supply D (5 bases each). The DNA for the CDR3 is TGTGCCAGTAGTGGTAGCACCGGGACCTCAGATACGCAGTATTTT. It specifies CASSGSTGTSDTQYF.